This T cell receptor beta chain was captured by sequencing in a study of cytomegalovirus exposure and HLA in healthy donors. The overall study: A preliminary data release comprised roughly 85 million unique TCRs obtained from HLA-typed donors. Notes on the study in general: Rare TCR sequences dominated, though some public TCRs recurred in many donors.

The PCR contained 60 Vbeta and 13 Jbeta primers. Measured with immunoSEQ multiplex PCR; TCRdb has only the in-frame clones, and not every one. The profile shows around 120,000 clones, about 85% of them singletons. Turning to this clone: Its antigen is not known.

The donors (healthy individuals) were bone marrow donors. V was pared by 6 bases and J by 2 bases, with 11 bases of the junction left unmatched. The CDR3 sequence is 17 residues long. Germline V gene sequence: CDR1 ENHRY, CDR2 SYGVKD. Sequencing used PBMCs. The receptor was isolated from a boy aged 5-17 years in good health and CMV-seronegative. This sequence joins TRBV10-3 and TRBJ2-1, with 9 bases lining up with TRBD1. The CDR3 DNA follows: TGTGCCATCAGCGGGACAGGGACTACCTTAACCTACAATGAGCAGTTCTTC. Translation gives CAISGTGTTLTYNEQFF.